The 20 T cell receptor beta chains below come from one sample, sequenced in a study of shared clonotypes between healthy human individuals. Assay used: immunoSEQ multiplex PCR; TCRdb lists only in-frame clones, some missing. The sample includes around 1.6 million clones, about 98% of them seen just once. The specimen sequenced was naive CD4+ T cells sorted from blood. The subset denotes: CD45RA+ positively selected. Receptors originate from a man aged 30-40 years in good health.

The chain combines TRBV9 with TRBJ2-7; the D is unclear. V shed 4 bases and J shed 1 base, with 12 bases lying between them. Germline CDR1 SGDLS, CDR2 YYNGEE. The CDR3 has 14 residues. CDR3 bases: TGTGCCAGCAGCCCGACGTCGTTGTCCTACGAGCAGTACTTC. Translating it yields CASSPTSLSYEQYF.

The chain combines TRBV28 with TRBJ1-2; perhaps TRBD1 as D (5 bases). V lost 4 bases, J lost 7 bases, and 19 bases lay in between. The CDR3 has 15 residues. From germline, CDR1 is MDHEN and CDR2 SYDVKM. The CDR3 nucleotides are TGTGCCAGCAGTTCCAGCCCCAGGGTCTACGGTGGCTACACCTTC. The encoded protein is CASSSSPRVYGGYTF.

V usage is TRBV7-6 and J usage is TRBJ2-1; 7 bases match TRBD2. CDR3 length: 15 residues. The V and J ends lost 5 bases and 1 base, in that order; junction bases with no gene match: 5. Per the germline V gene, CDR1 is SGHVS and CDR2 is FNYEAQ. CDR3 DNA: TGTGCCAGCAGCACCCGGACTAGTTCCTACAATGAGCAGTTCTTC. It encodes CASSTRTSSYNEQFF.

V and J are TRBV7-9 and TRBJ1-2; D is unresolved. The CDR3 covers 14 residues. Germline assignment: CDR1 SEHNR and CDR2 FQNEAQ (reference sequence). Trimming cost V 5 bases and J 4 bases, with 14 bases left between them. CDR3 sequence (DNA): TGTGCCAGCAGCCCCCGCGGCAGCGTCTATGGCTACACCTTC. This sequence encodes CASSPRGSVYGYTF.

V and J are TRBV5-1 and TRBJ2-1; a weak D match, TRBD2 (5 bases). Trimming removed 1 base at V and 0 bases at J, with 8 bases between. The germline gives CDR1 SGHRS, CDR2 YFSETQ. This CDR3 is 15 amino acids long. The CDR3 protein is CASSLRAVSYNEQFF. As DNA, the CDR3 is TGCGCCAGCAGCTTGAGAGCGGTCTCCTACAATGAGCAGTTCTTC.

The rearrangement joins TRBV7-6 to TRBJ2-6, with 7 bases that match TRBD1. Germline CDR1 is SGHVS and CDR2 is FNYEAQ. The CDR3 length is 16 residues. Germline trimming cut 5 bases from V and 2 bases from J; bases unmatched to any gene: 6. The DNA of the CDR3 is TGTGCCAGCAGCCCAAAAACAGGGGCTGGGGCCAACGTCCTGACTTTC. It yields the protein CASSPKTGAGANVLTF.

This chain joins TRBV7-9 and TRBJ2-1; 11 bases are a match to TRBD2. Germline lookup yields CDR1 SEHNR and CDR2 FQNEAQ (reference sequence). V shed 0 bases and J 3 bases; nucleotides not matched to a gene: 1. This CDR3 is 16 amino acids long. In DNA form, the CDR3 reads TGTGCCAGCAGCTTAGCTGGGACTAGCGGCTACAATGAGCAGTTCTTC. This gives the protein CASSLAGTSGYNEQFF.

This clone was observed a single time. The chain links TRBV27 to TRBJ2-7; possibly TRBD1 for D (6 bases). Germline assignment: CDR1 MNHEY and CDR2 SMNVEV (reference sequence). This CDR3 region has 17 residues. Trimming shortened V by 0 bases and J by 4 bases, and 19 bases separated the two germline ends. The CDR3 bases are TGTGCCAGCAGTTTATCGATAAGCCCCGGGACATCATACGAGCAGTACTTC. Its translation: CASSLSISPGTSYEQYF.

This sequence joins TRBV2 and TRBJ2-3, with 11 bases identical to TRBD2. With 4 bases clipped from V and 2 bases from J, the junction kept 14 bases outside the gene matches. In germline, CDR1 is SNHLY, CDR2 FYNNEI. CDR3 length equals 19 residues. This CDR3 reads CASSVGSGRAVDSTDTQYF. The CDR3 DNA sequence: TGTGCCAGCAGTGTGGGTAGCGGGAGGGCCGTGGACTCCACAGATACGCAGTATTTT.

The rearrangement links TRBV12-5 to TRBJ2-1; no reliable D call. The CDR3 totals 12 residues. Between the trimmed V and J ends, which lost 4 bases and 10 bases, there was a span of 11 bases. CDR1 and CDR2 (germline): LGHNT, FRNRAP. The CDR3 DNA reads TGTGCTAGTGGTTCCCAGACTGGAGAGCAGTTCTTC. Amino acids: CASGSQTGEQFF.

V gene TRBV10-2 combines with J gene TRBJ2-1; 7 nucleotides agree with TRBD1. The CDR3 totals 15 residues. The germline V gene has CDR1 WSHSY and CDR2 SAAADI. Trimming removed 3 bases from V and 4 bases from J; junction bases left unmatched: 6. The CDR3 reads CASSEQGTLYNEQFF. CDR3 nucleotide sequence: TGCGCCAGCAGTGAACAGGGGACCCTGTACAATGAGCAGTTCTTC.

The chain links TRBV5-1 to TRBJ1-2; D remains unclear. V was trimmed by 4 bases and J by 2 bases, leaving 9 bases between them. Looked up from germline, CDR1 is SGHRS and CDR2 is YFSETQ. The CDR3 totals 13 residues. Written as DNA, the CDR3 is TGCGCCAGCAGCCCGGCTTCCAACTATGGCTACACCTTC. Its protein product is CASSPASNYGYTF.

CDR3 in DNA: TGTGCCTGGAGTGGGGGCCAGGGCGATGGGTACGAGCAGTACTTC. It is translated as CAWSGGQGDGYEQYF. The genes are TRBV30 and TRBJ2-5, with a weak D call TRBD1 (5 bases). The J call is doubtful: the DNA matches TRBJ2-7 better. Germline CDR1 is GTSNPN and CDR2 is SVGIG (reference sequence). The CDR3 runs to 15 residues.

This rearrangement joins TRBV30 to TRBJ1-5; 7 nucleotides align to TRBD1. The CDR3 covers 14 residues. Germline CDR1 GTSNPN, CDR2 SVGIG (reference sequence). Losses at the gene ends were 0 bases for V and 4 bases for J; bases not matched to a gene: 3. CDR3 nucleotides: TGTGCCTGGAGTGTATCAGGGGGGAATCAGCCCCAGCATTTT. Encoded protein: CAWSVSGGNQPQHF.

V usage is TRBV29-1 and J usage is TRBJ2-3; TRBD2 matches 8 bases. CDR1 is SQVTM and CDR2 is ANQGSEA in the germline V gene. V dropped 5 bases and J dropped 1; count of bases not matched to a gene: 2. This CDR3 contains 13 residues. The CDR3 is CSVQAGGTDTQYF. The CDR3 DNA reads as TGCAGCGTTCAAGCGGGAGGCACAGATACGCAGTATTTT.

The rearrangement uses TRBV10-2 and TRBJ2-7; D not resolved. V shed 8 bases and J shed 0 bases, with 11 bases lying between them. CDR1 and CDR2 (germline): WSHSY, SAAADI. The CDR3 is made up of 13 amino acids. CDR3 bases: TGCGCCAGCTCCCAGGCCGCCTCCTACGAGCAGTACTTC. Its protein product is CASSQAASYEQYF.

The chain links TRBV10-3 to TRBJ2-7; 14 bases line up with TRBD2. CDR1 is ENHRY and CDR2 is SYGVKD in the germline V gene. Trimming at V came to 7 bases and at J to 5 bases, leaving 7 bases not matched to a gene. The CDR3 is 15 amino acids. The CDR3 loop is CAITHPGLAGDEQYF. As DNA, the CDR3 is TGTGCCATCACCCACCCGGGACTAGCGGGAGACGAGCAGTACTTC.

The V and J genes are TRBV7-9 and TRBJ2-7; TRBD2 matches at 7 bases. The CDR3 is 16 residues long. CDR1 SEHNR and CDR2 FQNEAQ come from the germline V gene (reference sequence). Trimming took 2 bases from V and 2 from J; bases not matched to a gene: 9. CDR3 DNA: TGTGCCAGCAGCTTATGGGAGGGCGGATATACCTACGAGCAGTACTTC. Translated, it gives CASSLWEGGYTYEQYF. Using reference TRBV7-9 and TRBJ2-7 for the parts outside the CDR3, the full variable domain is DTGVSQNPRHKITKRGQNVTFRCDPISEHNRLYWYRQTLGQGPEFLTYFQNEAQLEKSRLLSDRFSAERPKGSFSTLEIQRTEQGDSAMYLCASSLWEGGYTYEQYFGPGTRLTVT.

This clone occurred once. The rearrangement links TRBV5-6 to TRBJ2-2; tentatively, D is TRBD2 (6 bases). CDR1 SGHDT and CDR2 YYEEEE come from the germline V gene. The CDR3 has 15 residues. V was shortened by 4 bases and J by 5 bases, with 15 bases between the two germline ends. The DNA for the CDR3 is TGTGCCAGCAGCCGTGTCCGGGAGATGACCGGGGAGCTGTTTTTT. Translated, it gives CASSRVREMTGELFF.

This chain links TRBV5-4 with TRBJ2-7; the D is unclear. V lost 1 base, J lost 10 bases, and 9 bases lay in between. The germline gives CDR1 SGHNT, CDR2 YYREEE (reference sequence). The CDR3 has 11 amino acids. The CDR3 loop is CASSLMGAQYF. CDR3 nucleotides: TGTGCCAGCAGCTTGATGGGTGCTCAGTACTTC.